Following are 8 T cell receptor beta chains from one sample sequenced in a study of patients and donors after allogeneic stem cell transplantation (dated by TCRdb to the early 2020s). The library was obtained by RT-PCR. TCRdb records NextSeq 550 as the sequencer. TCRdb cleaned the public reads at Q25 with fastp, built clones with MiXCR and kept in-frame beta chains. Rows are unified per CDR3 protein, each entry keeping the most common DNA and genes. This sample gives 920,000 or so distinct CDR3 sequences in total; 18% of them show up just once. The ten largest clones add up to 5% to 6.5% of the sample. The sequencing sample was made of blood, either unsorted or a sorted T cell fraction (not recorded which). These receptors were obtained from a human donor who was either an allogeneic HSCT recipient or a stem cell or donor lymphocyte infusion donor (not recorded which). It is not recorded whose cells these are; they may come from a transplant donor.

There are a few counts of this clonotype. This CDR3 is CASSVDSSGYEQYF. The CDR3 coding sequence is TGTGCCAGCAGCGTAGACAGCTCCGGCTACGAGCAGTACTTC. V gene TRBV9 combines with J gene TRBJ2-7; D not resolved. Trimming cost V 0 bases and J 3 bases, with 10 bases left between them. Germline-derived CDR1 and CDR2 are SGDLS and YYNGEE. CDR3 size: 14 residues.

This clonotype was counted a few times. The genes are TRBV7-8 and TRBJ1-2; D gene ambiguous. Germline values: CDR1 SGHVS, CDR2 FQNEAQ. V gave up 1 base and J gave up 7 bases, with 19 bases separating them. The CDR3 runs 16 residues. This chain's CDR3 is CASSLEASPQYIGYTF. The CDR3 coding sequence is TGTGCCAGCAGCTTAGAGGCGTCCCCCCAATATATTGGCTACACCTTC.

The J gene is TRBJ2-1, the V gene TRBV24-1; 7 positions match TRBD2. This CDR3 region has 17 residues. CDR1 and CDR2 (germline): KGHDR, SFDVKD. The junction had 11 bases not matched to a gene; V was cut back by 1 base and J by 6 bases. The CDR3 is CATSDFSAGVIGNEQFF. DNA of the CDR3: TGTGCCACCAGTGATTTCTCGGCGGGAGTGATTGGCAATGAGCAGTTCTTC.

There are a few counts of this clonotype. The rearrangement links TRBV2 to TRBJ2-1; D call uncertain. The germline CDR1 and CDR2 sequences are SNHLY and FYNNEI. The germline V and J ends were trimmed by 7 bases and 11 bases, with 18 bases remaining between them. The CDR3 runs to 13 residues. As DNA, the CDR3 is TGTGCCAGCACTGAGACGGACCAGAGGCAGCAGTTCTTC. Translation: CASTETDQRQQFF.

The V and J genes are TRBV12-3 or TRBV12-4 and TRBJ2-4; 7 positions match TRBD2. V shed 5 bases and J 6 bases; nucleotides not matched to a gene: 1. The CDR3 spans 12 residues. Written as DNA, the CDR3 is TGTGCCAGCAGTCCTAGCGGAAACATTCAGTACTTC. This sequence encodes CASSPSGNIQYF.

The chain carries TRBV7-6 and TRBJ2-7, with no clear D. CDR3 length: 15 amino acids. V shed 2 bases and J shed 0 bases, with 11 bases lying between them. Germline assignment: CDR1 SGHVS and CDR2 FNYEAQ. DNA for the CDR3: TGTGCCAGCAGCTTATCCGACGATACCTCCTACGAGCAGTACTTC. This sequence encodes CASSLSDDTSYEQYF. Drawing the rest from reference TRBV7-6 and TRBJ2-7, the complete variable domain is GAGVSQSPRYKVTKRGQDVALRCDPISGHVSLYWYRQALGQGPEFLTYFNYEAQQDKSGLPNDRFSAERPEGSISTLTIQRTEQRDSAMYRCASSLSDDTSYEQYFGPGTRLTVT.

The V and J genes are TRBV11-2 and TRBJ1-5, with D maybe TRBD1 (5 bases). The CDR3 loop spans 16 amino acids. Germline-derived CDR1 and CDR2 are SGHAT and FQNNGV. The V gene lost 7 bases and the J gene lost 3 bases, with 19 bases spanning the gap. This CDR3 reads CASTLQRGRHNQPQHF. CDR3 in DNA: TGTGCCAGCACCCTCCAAAGGGGTAGGCACAATCAGCCCCAGCATTTT.

This clonotype was counted a few times. The rearrangement links TRBV6-1 to TRBJ2-1, with D possibly matching TRBD2 (6 bases). This CDR3 is built from 13 residues. The V gene lost 3 bases and the J gene lost 6 bases, with 9 bases spanning the gap. Germline loops: CDR1 MNHNS, CDR2 SASEGT. The CDR3 DNA is TGTGCCAGCAGTGACCGGAGGGGCAATGAGCAGTTCTTC. Encoded protein: CASSDRRGNEQFF.